This TCR beta chain was observed in a study of early stage breast cancer tumors. Study-wide findings and caveats: Most shared enriched TCRB sequences were commonly generated ones.

Data came from immunoSEQ multiplex PCR; TCRdb stores just in-frame clones and leaves some out. The sample has about 31,000 clones, roughly 81% seen once. Details on this clone: Its antigen remains unidentified.

The sequence derives from a middle-aged person with breast cancer. Specimen: blood.

CDR3 DNA sequence: TGTGCCATCACCCGGTCAGGGGGAAACACAGATACGCAGTATTTT. It is translated as CAITRSGGNTDTQYF. V usage is TRBV10-3 and J usage is TRBJ2-3, with 7 bases aligning to TRBD1. The CDR3 spans 15 residues. Germline V gene sequence: CDR1 ENHRY, CDR2 SYGVKD. The V gene end was trimmed by 7 bases and the J gene end by 2 bases; junction bases not matched to a gene: 9.